Shown below are 28 T cell receptor beta chains from a single sample sequenced in a study of beta chain features in type 1 diabetes. The whole isolated RNA underwent reverse transcription, so sequencing captured expressed TCRB transcripts. Method: immunoSEQ multiplex PCR; TCRdb's copy keeps in-frame clones and lacks some. The repertoire holds some 150,000 clones, with 9.5% to 10% as singletons. Sample: central memory CD4+ T cells from blood. These receptors all come from a woman aged 40 to 50 in good health.

This clone appeared many times. V is TRBV7-9 and J is TRBJ1-6; D uncertain. Trimming shortened V by 4 bases and J by 8 bases, and 6 bases separated the two germline ends. The germline V gene encodes CDR1 SEHNR and CDR2 FQNEAQ (reference sequence). The CDR3 has 12 amino acids. The CDR3 region has the DNA TGTGCCAGCAGCTCCGACTATTCACCCCTCCACTTT. Translation gives CASSSDYSPLHF.

This clone appeared a few times. This chain links TRBV5-6 with TRBJ2-7; tentative D call: TRBD1 (6 bases). The germline CDR1 and CDR2 sequences are SGHDT and YYEEEE. The CDR3 loop spans 15 amino acids. Trimming shortened V by 4 bases and J by 5 bases, and 19 bases separated the two germline ends. CDR3 amino acids: CASSGAARGDNEQYF. In DNA form, the CDR3 reads TGTGCCAGCAGCGGAGCTGCCAGGGGTGACAACGAGCAGTACTTC.

This clone was detected a few times. The V and J genes are TRBV4-3 and TRBJ1-1; TRBD1 matches at 8 bases. This CDR3 is 16 amino acids long. With V trimmed by 1 base and J by 4 bases, 8 bases remained unmatched. Germline V gene lookup returns CDR1 LGHNA and CDR2 YSLEER. This CDR3 is CASSQGQGRMGTEAFF. DNA for the CDR3: TGCGCCAGCAGCCAAGGACAGGGGAGAATGGGCACTGAAGCTTTCTTT.

This clone was detected a few times. The chain links TRBV5-1 to TRBJ2-1; 10 positions match TRBD2. Per the germline V gene, CDR1 is SGHRS and CDR2 is YFSETQ. Trimming at V came to 2 bases and at J to 6 bases, leaving 5 bases not matched to a gene. The length of the CDR3 is 15 residues. The CDR3 nucleotides are TGCGCCAGCAGCTTCCTAGCGGGGGAGCTCAATGAGCAGTTCTTC. Translation gives CASSFLAGELNEQFF.

The chain employs TRBV14 and TRBJ1-2; D gene ambiguous. The V end was cut by 4 bases, the J end by 3 bases, with 9 bases between. Germline loops: CDR1 SGHDN, CDR2 FVKESK. CDR3 length: 13 amino acids. CDR3 amino acids: CASSPTLDYGYTF. CDR3 DNA sequence: TGTGCCAGCAGCCCGACTTTGGACTATGGCTACACCTTC.

This clone has just a few counts. V and J are TRBV5-1 and TRBJ2-7, with 9 bases matching TRBD1. The CDR3 loop spans 14 amino acids. Germline assignment: CDR1 SGHRS and CDR2 YFSETQ. The V and J ends lost 2 bases and 7 bases, in that order; junction bases with no gene match: 7. CDR3 sequence reads: CASSLEGQGGEQYF. CDR3 nucleotides: TGCGCCAGCAGCTTAGAGGGACAGGGCGGAGAGCAGTACTTC.

The J gene is TRBJ1-2, the V gene TRBV28; no definite D call. Germline CDR1 is MDHEN and CDR2 is SYDVKM. Trimming removed 4 bases at V and 4 bases at J, with 13 bases between. CDR3 size: 14 residues. In DNA form, the CDR3 reads TGTGCCAGCAGTTCCCCAACGGGGTTCTATGGCTACACCTTC. Translating it yields CASSSPTGFYGYTF.

This clone was counted a few times. Other DNA sequences in the sample encode the same CDR3. The chain uses TRBV19 and TRBJ1-5; a weak D match, TRBD1 (5 bases). Between the trimmed V and J ends, which lost 5 bases and 3 bases, there was a span of 8 bases. Germline assignment: CDR1 LNHDA and CDR2 SQIVND (reference sequence). The CDR3 is made up of 13 amino acids. In DNA, the CDR3 is TGTGCCAGTAGTCAGGGACTCAATCAGCCCCAGCATTTT. It is translated as CASSQGLNQPQHF.

This clone was picked up a small number of times. V and J are TRBV6-6 and TRBJ2-1; TRBD2 matches at 8 bases. Germline lookup yields CDR1 MNHNY and CDR2 SVGAGI (reference sequence). The V and J ends lost 5 bases and 8 bases, in that order; junction bases with no gene match: 8. There are 14 residues in the CDR3. Here the CDR3 reads CASSLSGVSDEQFF. The CDR3 DNA follows: TGTGCCAGCAGTCTTAGCGGGGTCAGCGATGAGCAGTTCTTC.

This clone was counted a few times. The chain carries TRBV29-1 and TRBJ2-7, with TRBD2 identical over 7 bases. Losses at the gene ends were 4 bases for V and 2 bases for J; bases not matched to a gene: 11. This CDR3 region has 15 residues. CDR1 is SQVTM, CDR2 ANQGSEA, per germline. CDR3 sequence reads: CSVGGGLGGAYEQYF. CDR3 nucleotides: TGCAGCGTTGGGGGAGGGTTAGGAGGGGCCTACGAGCAGTACTTC.

V is TRBV4-1 and J is TRBJ1-4; 7 positions match TRBD1. The V gene end was trimmed by 2 bases and the J gene end by 2 bases; junction bases not matched to a gene: 2. The CDR3 sequence is 15 residues long. The germline V gene encodes CDR1 MGHRA and CDR2 YSYEKL. The chain's CDR3 is CASSQRQGTNEKLFF. In DNA, the CDR3 is TGCGCCAGCAGCCAACGACAGGGTACTAATGAAAAACTGTTTTTT.

The V and J genes are TRBV7-2 and TRBJ2-5; 10 bases line up with TRBD2. There are 15 residues in the CDR3. Germline CDR1 SGHTA, CDR2 FQGNSA. V was clipped by 5 bases and J by 11 bases; unmatched bases: 14. The CDR3 loop reads CASSPPAAGGPLQYF. CDR3 sequence (DNA): TGTGCCAGCAGCCCACCGGCAGCGGGGGGGCCCCTTCAGTACTTC.

The gene calls are TRBV6-6 and TRBJ1-6; perhaps TRBD1 as D (6 bases). The germline CDR1 and CDR2 sequences are MNHNY and SVGAGI (reference sequence). Between the trimmed V and J ends, which lost 8 bases and 0 bases, there was a span of 8 bases. This CDR3 is built from 14 residues. In nucleotides, the CDR3 is TGTGCCAGCCAGGGGAGCTCCTATAATTCACCCCTCCACTTT. This sequence encodes CASQGSSYNSPLHF.

At least ten counts were recorded for this clone. The chain has TRBV5-1 and TRBJ1-2; D remains unclear. This CDR3 spans 13 amino acids. V gave up 0 bases and J gave up 4 bases, with 7 bases separating them. Germline-derived CDR1 and CDR2 are SGHRS and YFSETQ. The CDR3 is CASSLEQSYGYTF. The DNA for the CDR3 is TGCGCCAGCAGCTTGGAACAGTCCTATGGCTACACCTTC.

This clone was seen only a few times. The rearrangement joins TRBV2 to TRBJ2-7, with D perhaps TRBD2 (6 bases). The ends were cut back, 7 bases at V and 4 bases at J, with 11 bases in the middle. Germline-derived CDR1 and CDR2 are SNHLY and FYNNEI. The CDR3 is 12 residues long. CDR3 DNA: TGTGCCAGCAATGGGGGGATATACGAGCAGTACTTC. Its protein product is CASNGGIYEQYF.

The V call is TRBV4-3, the J call TRBJ1-1; D is unresolved. The CDR3 totals 13 residues. CDR1 is LGHNA, CDR2 YSLEER, per germline. Deletions cut 3 bases from V and 11 bases from J, with 16 bases between. CDR3 nucleotide sequence: TGCGCCAGCAGCCAGGTTGGGCATGGCGGGGCTTTCTTT. Translated: CASSQVGHGGAFF.

J is TRBJ2-4 and V is TRBV6-5; D is unresolved. The CDR3 loop spans 13 amino acids. Trimming took 8 bases from V and 2 from J, leaving 10 bases between them. In germline, CDR1 is MNHEY, CDR2 SVGAGI. Here the CDR3 DNA reads TGTGCCAGCGGTAGCCCATCCAAAAACATTCAGTACTTC. Its protein product is CASGSPSKNIQYF.

This clone has more than one count but fewer than ten. This chain connects TRBV7-2 to TRBJ2-2; 7 bases are a match to TRBD2. In germline, CDR1 is SGHTA, CDR2 FQGNSA. J lost 4 bases, V lost 5 bases, and 7 bases had no gene match. The CDR3 consists of 15 residues. The CDR3 here is CASSGSWGGTGELFF. The CDR3 DNA reads as TGTGCCAGCAGCGGATCATGGGGGGGCACCGGGGAGCTGTTTTTT.

V gene TRBV14 combines with J gene TRBJ1-2; 10 nucleotides agree with TRBD1. Germline CDR1 SGHDN, CDR2 FVKESK. V was pared by 2 bases and J by 5 bases, with 11 bases of the junction left unmatched. The CDR3 contains 17 residues. The CDR3 DNA reads TGTGCCAGCAGCCAAAAGCAAGGCGGGACAGGGGTATATGGCTACACCTTC. Protein sequence: CASSQKQGGTGVYGYTF.

This clone was seen only a few times. The J gene is TRBJ1-1, the V gene TRBV6-5; 9 positions match TRBD1. Germline lookup yields CDR1 MNHEY and CDR2 SVGAGI. After removal of 5 bases from V and 6 bases from J, the junction contained 10 bases not matched to a gene. This CDR3 comprises 15 residues. The CDR3 loop reads CASSTPGQGPAEAFF. CDR3 DNA: TGTGCCAGCAGTACGCCGGGACAGGGACCCGCTGAAGCTTTCTTT.

This clone was picked up a small number of times. The rearrangement links TRBV7-2 to TRBJ1-6; 7 bases match TRBD1. Germline assignment: CDR1 SGHTA and CDR2 FQGNSA. Germline trimming cut 5 bases from V and 6 bases from J; bases unmatched to any gene: 7. The CDR3 is 15 amino acids. CDR3 bases: TGTGCCAGCAGCCGCGGGACAGCGATTAATTCACCCCTCCACTTT. This sequence encodes CASSRGTAINSPLHF.

This clone was observed a handful of times. V usage is TRBV6-5 and J usage is TRBJ2-1; 8 nucleotides line up with TRBD1. The length of the CDR3 is 13 residues. CDR1 is MNHEY, CDR2 SVGAGI, per germline. CDR3 region: CATLRTGFNEQFF. CDR3 bases: TGTGCGACCCTCCGGACAGGGTTTAATGAGCAGTTCTTC.

The rearrangement joins TRBV6-5 to TRBJ2-3, with 13 bases aligning to TRBD2. Looked up from germline, CDR1 is MNHEY and CDR2 is SVGAGI. The V and J ends lost 4 bases and 5 bases, in that order; junction bases with no gene match: 3. The CDR3 totals 15 residues. The CDR3 DNA follows: TGTGCCAGCAGTTCGGGACTAGCGGGAAGAGATACGCAGTATTTT. This encodes CASSSGLAGRDTQYF.

The V and J genes are TRBV5-4 and TRBJ2-3, with 8 bases that match TRBD2. Germline V CDR1 and CDR2: SGHNT, YYREEE (reference sequence). The ends lost 0 bases at V and 2 bases at J; junction bases unmatched: 8. This CDR3 spans 17 amino acids. The CDR3 reads CASSLGAVAGSTDTQYF. The CDR3, as DNA: TGTGCCAGCAGCTTGGGTGCCGTAGCGGGGTCCACAGATACGCAGTATTTT.

The V gene is TRBV6-6, the J gene TRBJ1-2; D is possibly TRBD1 (6 bases). Trimming removed 6 bases at V and 10 bases at J, with 12 bases between. Germline V gives CDR1 MNHNY, CDR2 SVGAGI (reference sequence). This CDR3 region has 11 residues. CDR3 sequence (DNA): TGTGCCAGCAGGACAGGTTGGAACTACACCTTC. This encodes CASRTGWNYTF.

The gene calls are TRBV6-1 and TRBJ2-7; possible D gene TRBD1, 6 bases. Germline assignment: CDR1 MNHNS and CDR2 SASEGT. V was cut by 6 bases and J by 3 bases, with 12 bases left in between. CDR3 length: 13 residues. CDR3 DNA: TGTGCCAGCAGACCAACAGGGAACTACGAGCAGTACTTC. Protein: CASRPTGNYEQYF.

In this sample, this clone turned up a few times. The chain couples TRBV6-6 to TRBJ1-2; 7 nucleotides agree with TRBD1. The CDR3 consists of 13 residues. CDR1 and CDR2 from the germline V gene are MNHNY and SVGAGI (reference sequence). V gave up 9 bases and J gave up 6 bases; unmatched junction bases: 10. CDR3 region: CASRETTGHGYTF. In nucleotides, the CDR3 is TGTGCCAGTCGCGAGACGACAGGGCATGGCTACACCTTC.

The chain employs TRBV25-1 and TRBJ2-3, with 8 bases matching TRBD2. Germline V gene lookup returns CDR1 MGHDK and CDR2 SYGVNS. The CDR3 has 15 residues. Unmatched junction bases numbered 11, after V lost 6 bases and J lost 6 bases. CDR3 sequence (DNA): TGTGCCAGCAGCGTAGCGGGGCGGGGGAGGGATACGCAGTATTTT. Amino acid sequence: CASSVAGRGRDTQYF.